Below are 17 T cell receptor beta chains sequenced from a single sample in a study of CD8+CD57+ T cells in acquired aplastic anemia. The use of genomic DNA as template underpinned the TCR beta VDJ and CDR3 profiling. In TCRdb, the reads were re-called with MiXCR into one record per CDR3 protein. The table includes about 190,000 distinct CDR3 sequences, 50% to 55% detected once. Source material: sorted CD4+, CD8+, or CD8+CD57+ T cells (not recorded which) from PBMCs. These receptor sequences come from a human donor in good health, serving as a control.

This clonotype was observed at least ten times. V and J are TRBV15 and TRBJ2-7; D not resolved. Germline V CDR1 and CDR2: LNHNV, YYDKDF (reference sequence). The germline V and J ends were trimmed by 0 bases and 4 bases, with 7 bases remaining between them. The CDR3 spans 13 residues. The CDR3 DNA reads as TGTGCCACCAGCAGAGACAGGCTGTACGAGCAGTACTTC. Translating it yields CATSRDRLYEQYF.

A word on this clonotype: The conserved phenylalanine or tryptophan normally closing the CDR3 is absent here, so this likely arose from a read error. The chain recombines TRBV7-9 with TRBJ2-1; a weak D match, TRBD2 (6 bases). CDR3 length: 16 residues. V shed 1 base and J shed 4 bases, with 14 bases lying between them. The V gene's germline CDR1 is SEHNR and CDR2 FQNEAQ (reference sequence). CDR3 in amino acids: CASSLGAGRPYNEQFL. CDR3 nucleotide sequence: TGTGCCAGCAGCTTAGGGGCGGGGCGACCTTACAATGAGCAGTTCCTT.

The chain has TRBV29-1 and TRBJ1-1; 12 nucleotides match TRBD1. Germline-derived CDR1 and CDR2 are SQVTM and ANQGSEA. CDR3 length: 14 amino acids. With V trimmed by 7 bases and J by 2 bases, 5 bases remained unmatched. Here the CDR3 DNA reads TGCAGCGCCCGGGACAGGGGGCCCAACACTGAAGCTTTCTTT. It codes for CSARDRGPNTEAFF. Based on the CDR3 plus reference TRBV29-1 and TRBJ1-1, the full variable domain is SAVISQKPSRDICQRGTSLTIQCQVDSQVTMMFWYRQQPGQSLTLIATANQGSEATYESGFVIDKFPISRPNLTFSTLTVSNMSPEDSSIYLCSARDRGPNTEAFFGQGTRLTVV.

V gene TRBV15 combines with J gene TRBJ2-7; TRBD2 aligns across 7 bases. Trimming cost V 4 bases and J 2 bases; bases outside gene matches: 14. The V gene's germline CDR1 is LNHNV and CDR2 YYDKDF (reference sequence). The CDR3 extends over 17 amino acids. CDR3 nucleotides: TGTGCCACCAGCACCATCGCGGGGGATCTGGGTCCCTACGAGCAGTACTTC. Translating it yields CATSTIAGDLGPYEQYF.

The chain couples TRBV19 to TRBJ1-2; TRBD1 agrees at 12 bases. This CDR3 has 15 amino acids. Germline V gene data show CDR1 as LNHDA and CDR2 as SQIVND (reference sequence). V gave up 7 bases and J gave up 8 bases; unmatched junction bases: 11. The CDR3 here is CASTSLIGTGGGYTF. The CDR3 coding sequence is TGTGCCAGTACCTCGCTAATAGGGACAGGGGGCGGCTACACCTTC.

The V gene is TRBV29-1, the J gene TRBJ1-1; D may be TRBD1 (5 bases). Germline V lookup: CDR1 SQVTM, CDR2 ANQGSEA. This CDR3 is 12 amino acids long. The germline V and J ends were trimmed by 1 base and 5 bases, with 8 bases remaining between them. CDR3 amino acids: CSVEGGGTEAFF. The CDR3 DNA is TGCAGCGTTGAAGGGGGGGGGACTGAAGCTTTCTTT.

V usage is TRBV15 and J usage is TRBJ2-7, with TRBD1 identical over 7 bases. Per the germline V gene, CDR1 is LNHNV and CDR2 is YYDKDF (reference sequence). This CDR3 spans 14 amino acids. The junction had 6 bases not matched to a gene; V was cut back by 6 bases and J by 1 base. The CDR3 sequence: CATRLGDSSYEQYF. CDR3 DNA: TGTGCCACCAGGCTGGGGGACAGTTCCTACGAGCAGTACTTC.

Only a few counts were recorded for this clonotype. The rearrangement links TRBV27 to TRBJ2-7; D is perhaps TRBD1 (5 bases). Per germline, CDR1 MNHEY and CDR2 SMNVEV (reference sequence). The V end lost 0 bases, the J end lost 3 bases, and 9 bases lay between the germline ends. The CDR3 length is 14 residues. CDR3 sequence reads: CASSLSGAIYEQYF. The CDR3 bases are TGTGCCAGCAGTTTATCAGGGGCCATCTACGAGCAGTACTTC.

This clonotype was counted at least ten times. The chain uses TRBV7-9 and TRBJ2-2, with 9 nucleotides matching TRBD2. This CDR3 is built from 17 residues. Germline V gene sequence: CDR1 SEHNR, CDR2 FQNEAQ (reference sequence). Unmatched junction bases numbered 6, after V lost 1 base and J lost 3 bases. CDR3 in amino acids: CASSLVALAGHTGELFF. The CDR3 nucleotides read TGTGCCAGCAGCTTAGTTGCGCTAGCGGGGCACACCGGGGAGCTGTTTTTT.

J is TRBJ1-2 and V is TRBV10-3; D remains ambiguous. Germline CDR1 reads ENHRY; CDR2 reads SYGVKD. The CDR3 sequence is 12 residues long. Trimming cost V 10 bases and J 0 bases, with 9 bases left between them. In DNA form, the CDR3 reads TGTGCCACCCATACATCTAACTATGGCTACACCTTC. Amino acids: CATHTSNYGYTF.

On this clonotype itself: A much larger clone differs from this one at a single base, so this may be a read error. V and J are TRBV11-2 and TRBJ2-1; 8 bases are shared with TRBD2. CDR1 SGHAT and CDR2 FQNNGV come from the germline V gene. This CDR3 has 17 amino acids. The V segment lost 4 bases and the J segment 8 bases; nucleotides outside the gene matches: 16. CDR3 in DNA: TGTGCCAGCAGCTCAAGACCGGTGCGGGGGGATAGTGATGAGCAGTTCTTC. Translated: CASSSRPVRGDSDEQFF.

This clonotype was found many times. J is TRBJ1-6 and V is TRBV19, with D possibly TRBD1 on 5 matching bases. The CDR3 contains 17 residues. CDR1 is LNHDA and CDR2 is SQIVND in the germline V gene (reference sequence). Trimming left V 3 bases short and J 4 bases short, with 16 bases between. The DNA of the CDR3 is TGTGCCAGTAGTATCGCAACAGGTGGGGGTTATAATTCACCCCTCCACTTT. This encodes CASSIATGGGYNSPLHF.

CDR3 amino acids: CASSLEQGKGVNTEAFF. CDR3 nucleotides: TGTGCCAGCAGCTTGGAGCAGGGAAAAGGAGTGAACACTGAAGCTTTCTTT. This chain uses TRBV5-6 with TRBJ1-1; D may be TRBD1 (5 bases). V was pared by 0 bases and J by 0 bases, with 15 bases between. Germline CDR1 is SGHDT and CDR2 is YYEEEE. CDR3 length: 17 residues.

This clonotype was detected many times. The rearrangement links TRBV5-1 to TRBJ1-3; 9 bases match TRBD1. The germline CDR1 and CDR2 sequences are SGHRS and YFSETQ. This CDR3 spans 15 amino acids. The trim removed 4 bases at V and 2 bases at J, leaving 4 bases unmatched. DNA of the CDR3: TGCGCCAGCAGCGCCGGGACAGGGCCTGGAAACACCATATATTTT. It is translated as CASSAGTGPGNTIYF.

In this sample, this clonotype turned up once. The CDR3 does not close with the conserved phenylalanine or tryptophan, likely indicating a read error. The V call is TRBV2, the J call TRBJ2-7, with 7 nucleotides matching TRBD1. The CDR3 runs 15 residues. The germline gives CDR1 SNHLY, CDR2 FYNNEI. V shed 5 bases and J 2 bases; nucleotides not matched to a gene: 9. CDR3 protein: CASSLWGQTAYEQYL. DNA for the CDR3: TGTGCCAGCAGTTTATGGGGACAGACCGCCTACGAGCAGTACCTC.

The J gene is TRBJ1-1, the V gene TRBV7-9, with TRBD1 identical over 9 bases. The CDR3 has 14 amino acids. CDR1 and CDR2 from the germline V gene are SEHNR and FQNEAQ (reference sequence). Trimming removed 4 bases from V and 6 bases from J; junction bases left unmatched: 6. Written as DNA, the CDR3 is TGTGCCAGCAGCTCACAGGGGGCTGTGGCTGAAGCTTTCTTT. Amino acids: CASSSQGAVAEAFF.

This clonotype was counted only a few times. V and J are TRBV11-2 and TRBJ2-5; D remains ambiguous. The V end was cut by 2 bases, the J end by 2 bases, with 9 bases between. The germline gives CDR1 SGHAT, CDR2 FQNNGV. The CDR3 extends over 14 amino acids. The CDR3 loop is CASSLTGVQETQYF. The CDR3 DNA follows: TGTGCCAGCAGCTTAACTGGGGTGCAAGAGACCCAGTACTTC.